This T cell receptor beta chain was recorded in a study of cytomegalovirus exposure and HLA in healthy donors. The CDR3 is 14 amino acids. Trimming took 2 bases from V and 2 from J, leaving 9 bases between them. Germline V gene sequence: CDR1 SGHRS, CDR2 YFSETQ. With 60 Vbeta and 13 Jbeta primers, the PCR was carried out. Measured with immunoSEQ multiplex PCR; TCRdb has only the in-frame clones, and not every one. The sample records 100,000 to 120,000 clones, about 78% being singletons. Study-level findings and limits: In vitro data verified a few CMV-associated chains as specific for CMV antigens. It was only CMV serostatus that was available as immune exposure information. Several top significant clusters appeared, in a later analysis, to be linked to common viral pathogens. Researchers reported in a later analysis that a missense DCLRE1C variant was tied to TCR beta V- and J-gene trimming.

Of note for this clone: Its antigen remains unknown. The same CDR3 is also encoded by other DNA sequences in this sample.

The TCR was taken from a man aged 30 to 39 in good health and CMV-seronegative. The J gene is TRBJ2-3, the V gene TRBV5-1; tentatively, D is TRBD1 (5 bases). The sample was PBMCs. The DNA for the CDR3 is TGCGCCAGCAGCTTAGGACAATCCACAGATACGCAGTATTTT. Protein product: CASSLGQSTDTQYF.